This T cell receptor (beta chain) was identified during a study of technical replicates of blood from four donors. Assay used: immunoSEQ multiplex PCR; TCRdb lists only in-frame clones, some missing. The table records approximately 73,000 clones, approximately 96% of them present only once. This CDR3 region has 15 residues. CDR1 is SGHDT and CDR2 is YYEEEE in the germline V gene. Trimming removed 2 bases from V and 2 bases from J, with 13 bases in between. What was sequenced was T cells isolated from PBMCs. This clonotype was obtained from a human donor in good health. The rearrangement joins TRBV5-6 to TRBJ1-1; the D is unclear. The DNA of the CDR3 is TGTGCCAGCAGCTTTCTTACCAGGAAAAACACTGAAGCTTTCTTT. Translated, it gives CASSFLTRKNTEAFF.